This T cell receptor (beta chain) appears in the sequencing data of a study of T cells in Graves' hyperthyroidism and ophthalmopathy. The CDR3 covers 13 residues. J gave up 3 bases and V 6 bases, and 5 bases lay outside the gene matches. This clonotype was seen many times. The CDR3 regions of TCR beta were amplified from RNA transcripts. During a first-round RT-PCR of the TCR CDR3, the HTBI primer set was used. TCRdb re-called the multiplex PCR reads through MiXCR, storing one row per CDR3 protein. Among fewer than 700,000 distinct CDR3 sequences, about a sixth were seen once, and the ten largest hold 3.8%.

The receptor's source is a woman in her 30s with Graves' hyperthyroidism. Input material: blood. V and J are TRBV12-3 or TRBV12-4 and TRBJ2-7; TRBD1 matches 7 bases. The CDR3 DNA reads as TGTGCCAGCAGCAAGGACAGGATCTACGAGCAGTACTTC. It is translated as CASSKDRIYEQYF.